This TCR beta chain came from a study of T cells in tuberculosis. Notes on the study in general: Samples were chosen by availability of cryopreserved specimens.

Each donor contributed roughly 100,000 T cells on average, unsorted. About this clone: Its antigen remains unknown.

Germline V CDR1 and CDR2: SGHKS, YYEKEE (reference sequence). Trimming removed 4 bases from V and 4 bases from J; junction bases left unmatched: 6. The CDR3 length is 14 residues. Using immunoSEQ multiplex PCR, the repertoire was profiled, and TCRdb retains in-frame clones only, with some absent. The sample has 7,500 to 8,500 clones; 95% are singletons. Sequencing was done on a sample of PBMCs. The chain recombines TRBV5-5 with TRBJ2-3; 7 bases agree with TRBD1. The receptor comes from an adult with tuberculosis. CDR3 in amino acids: CASSLRQGPDTQYF. The CDR3 DNA follows: TGTGCCAGCAGCCTACGACAGGGTCCAGATACGCAGTATTTT.